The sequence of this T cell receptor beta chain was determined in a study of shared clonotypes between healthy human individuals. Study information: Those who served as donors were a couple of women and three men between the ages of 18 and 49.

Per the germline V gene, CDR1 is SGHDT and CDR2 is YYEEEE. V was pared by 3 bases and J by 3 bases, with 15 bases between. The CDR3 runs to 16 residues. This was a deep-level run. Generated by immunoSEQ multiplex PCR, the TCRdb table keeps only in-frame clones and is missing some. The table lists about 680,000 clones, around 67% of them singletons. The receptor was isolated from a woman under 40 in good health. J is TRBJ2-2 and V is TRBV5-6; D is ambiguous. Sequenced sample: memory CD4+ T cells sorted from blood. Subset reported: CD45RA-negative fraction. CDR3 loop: CASSWGFRVDTGELFF. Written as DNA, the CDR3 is TGTGCCAGCAGCTGGGGTTTTCGGGTAGACACCGGGGAGCTGTTTTTT. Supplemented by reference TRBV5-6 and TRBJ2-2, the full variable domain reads DAGVTQSPTHLIKTRGQQVTLRCSPKSGHDTVSWYQQALGQGPQFIFQYYEEEERQRGNFPDRFSGHQFPNYSSELNVNALLLGDSALYLCASSWGFRVDTGELFFGEGSRLTVL.